This TCR beta chain emerged from a study of CD8 T cells in Susac syndrome. Study information: Patients with Susac syndrome were therapy-naive, on corticosteroids, or on intravenous immunoglobulin alone at blood draw.

It was with random hexamers that roughly 0.45 to 1 ug RNA was reverse transcribed. Multiplex PCR with immunoSEQ amplified the TCR beta CDR3 across 54 Vbeta and 13 Jbeta. Using its own MiXCR run on the immunoSEQ multiplex PCR reads, TCRdb lists one record per CDR3 protein. The table shows over 120,000 distinct CDR3 sequences, with 95% occurring only once. The ends were cut back, 8 bases at V and 3 bases at J, with 14 bases in the middle. The germline V gene encodes CDR1 MNHNY and CDR2 SVGAGI (reference sequence). The CDR3 covers 13 residues. Negative isolation was applied to CD8+ and CD4+ T cells, and FACS enrichment was applied to TEMRA cells.

This TCR came from a human donor with Susac syndrome. The sample comprised CD4+ T cells from PBMCs. The rearrangement uses TRBV6-6 and TRBJ2-7, with D possibly called TRBD1 or TRBD2 (6 bases each). The CDR3 coding sequence is TGTGCCAGCGGAGGGGGAAAGGGCTACGAGCAGTACTTC. This encodes CASGGGKGYEQYF.